This T cell receptor (beta chain) is drawn from a study of cytomegalovirus exposure and HLA in healthy donors. Overall study findings and caveats: Some TCR beta chains (roughly 160 of them) were listed as cytomegalovirus-associated. Most TCR sequences proved rare, with some public TCRs found in many donors. Reports indicated that the classifier achieved high specificity and sensitivity in diagnosing cytomegalovirus status.

Turning to this clone: The antigen remains unidentified.

This table comes from immunoSEQ multiplex PCR, and its TCRdb copy is limited to in-frame clones, with some not included. The table lists about 140,000 clones, around four fifths of them singletons. Germline assignment: CDR1 SGHRS and CDR2 YFSETQ. The CDR3 has 16 amino acids. After removal of 5 bases from V and 1 base from J, the junction contained 8 bases not matched to a gene. Specimen: PBMCs. The clonotype was recovered from a woman between 25 and 40 years old in good health and CMV-seronegative. The J gene is TRBJ2-5, the V gene TRBV5-1, with 10 bases matching TRBD2. CDR3 sequence reads: CASRNIAGGSQETQYF. CDR3 coding DNA: TGCGCCAGCAGAAATATAGCGGGGGGAAGCCAAGAGACCCAGTACTTC. Drawing the rest from reference TRBV5-1 and TRBJ2-5, the complete variable domain is KAGVTQTPRYLIKTRGQQVTLSCSPISGHRSVSWYQQTPGQGLQFLFEYFSETQRNKGNFPGRFSGRQFSNSRSEMNVSTLELGDSALYLCASRNIAGGSQETQYFGPGTRLLVL.